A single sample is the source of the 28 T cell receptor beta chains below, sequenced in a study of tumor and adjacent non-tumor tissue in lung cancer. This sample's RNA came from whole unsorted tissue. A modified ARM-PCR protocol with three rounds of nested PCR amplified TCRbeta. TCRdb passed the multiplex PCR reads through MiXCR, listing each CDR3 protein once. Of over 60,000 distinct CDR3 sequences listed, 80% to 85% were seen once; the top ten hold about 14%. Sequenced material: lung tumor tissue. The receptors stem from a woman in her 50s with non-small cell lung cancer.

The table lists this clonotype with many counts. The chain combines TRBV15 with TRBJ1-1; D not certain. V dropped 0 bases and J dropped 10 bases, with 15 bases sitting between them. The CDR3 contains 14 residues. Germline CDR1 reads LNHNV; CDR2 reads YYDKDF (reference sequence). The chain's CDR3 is CATSRDETRRAAFF. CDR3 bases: TGTGCCACCAGCAGAGACGAGACAAGACGGGCAGCTTTCTTT.

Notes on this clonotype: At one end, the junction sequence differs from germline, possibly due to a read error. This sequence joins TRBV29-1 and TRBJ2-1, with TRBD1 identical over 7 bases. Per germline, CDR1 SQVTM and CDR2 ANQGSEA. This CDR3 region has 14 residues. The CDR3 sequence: CSEGQWSSYNEHFF. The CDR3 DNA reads TGCAGTGAGGGACAGTGGAGCTCCTACAATGAGCACTTCTTC.

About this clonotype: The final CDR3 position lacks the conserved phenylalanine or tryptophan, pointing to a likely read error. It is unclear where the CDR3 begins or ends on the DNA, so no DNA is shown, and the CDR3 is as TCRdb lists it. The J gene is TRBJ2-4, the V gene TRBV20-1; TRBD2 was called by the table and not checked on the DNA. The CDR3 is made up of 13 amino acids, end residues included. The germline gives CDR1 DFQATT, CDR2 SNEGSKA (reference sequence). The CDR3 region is CSVRLAEENIEYL.

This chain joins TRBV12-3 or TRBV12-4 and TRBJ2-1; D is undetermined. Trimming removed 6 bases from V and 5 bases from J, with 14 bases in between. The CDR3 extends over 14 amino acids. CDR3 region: CASSQIGGDNEQFF. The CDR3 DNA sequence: TGTGCCAGCAGCCAGATAGGTGGGGACAATGAGCAGTTCTTC.

In nucleotides, the CDR3 is TGCAGTGCTAGGGGAGTGGGACATACAGATACGCAGTATTTT. Translation gives CSARGVGHTDTQYF. The J gene is TRBJ2-3, the V gene TRBV20-1, with D maybe TRBD1 (6 bases). The germline V gene has CDR1 DFQATT and CDR2 SNEGSKA (reference sequence). V was trimmed by 3 bases and J by 3 bases, leaving 13 bases between them. CDR3 size: 14 residues.

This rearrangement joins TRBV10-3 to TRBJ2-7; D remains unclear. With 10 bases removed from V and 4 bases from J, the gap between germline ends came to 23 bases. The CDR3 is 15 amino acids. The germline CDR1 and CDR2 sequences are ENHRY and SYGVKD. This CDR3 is CATQEVGRKTYEQYF. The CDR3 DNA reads TGTGCCACGCAGGAAGTAGGAAGGAAAACTTACGAGCAGTACTTC.

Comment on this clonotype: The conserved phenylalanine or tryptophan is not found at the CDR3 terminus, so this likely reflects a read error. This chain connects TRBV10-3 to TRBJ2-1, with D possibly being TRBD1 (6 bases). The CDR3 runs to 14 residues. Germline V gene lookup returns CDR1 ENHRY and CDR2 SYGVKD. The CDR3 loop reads CVISESGELDEQFL. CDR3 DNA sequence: TGTGTCATCAGTGAGTCAGGGGAACTGGATGAGCAGTTCTTA.

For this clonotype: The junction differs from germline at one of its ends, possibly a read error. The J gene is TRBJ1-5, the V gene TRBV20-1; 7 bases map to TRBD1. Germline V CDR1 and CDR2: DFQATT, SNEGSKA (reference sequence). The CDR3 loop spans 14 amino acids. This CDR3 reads CSASPDRVSQPQHF. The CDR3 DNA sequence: TGCAGTGCTAGCCCCGACAGGGTGAGTCAGCCCCAACATTTT.

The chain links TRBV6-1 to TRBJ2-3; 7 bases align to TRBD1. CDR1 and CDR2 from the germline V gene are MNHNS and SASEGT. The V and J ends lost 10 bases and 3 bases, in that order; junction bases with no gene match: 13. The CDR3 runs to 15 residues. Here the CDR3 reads CAIRRNRDSTDTQYF. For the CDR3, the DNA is TGTGCCATCAGAAGGAACCGGGACAGTACAGATACGCAGTATTTT.

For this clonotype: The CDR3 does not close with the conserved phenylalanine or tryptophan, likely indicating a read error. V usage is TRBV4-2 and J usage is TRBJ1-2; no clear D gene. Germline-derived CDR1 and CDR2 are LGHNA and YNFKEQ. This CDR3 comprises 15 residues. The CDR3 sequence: CVSSQDLEGTSGYTL. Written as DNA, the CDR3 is TGTGTCAGCAGCCAAGATCTGGAAGGCACCTCTGGCTACACCCTC.

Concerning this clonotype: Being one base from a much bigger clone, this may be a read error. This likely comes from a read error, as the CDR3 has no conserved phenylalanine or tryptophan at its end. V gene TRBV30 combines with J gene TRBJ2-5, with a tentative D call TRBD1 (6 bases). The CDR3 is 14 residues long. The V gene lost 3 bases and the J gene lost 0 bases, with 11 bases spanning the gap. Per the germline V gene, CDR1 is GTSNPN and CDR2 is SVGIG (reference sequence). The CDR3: CAWRGQPYQETQYY. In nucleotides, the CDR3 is TGTGCCTGGAGAGGACAGCCGTACCAAGAGACCCAGTACTAC.

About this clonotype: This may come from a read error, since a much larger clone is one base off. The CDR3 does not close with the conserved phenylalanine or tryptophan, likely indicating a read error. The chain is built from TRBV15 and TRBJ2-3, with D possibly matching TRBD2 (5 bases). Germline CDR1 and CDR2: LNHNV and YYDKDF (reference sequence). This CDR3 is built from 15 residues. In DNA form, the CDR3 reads TGTGTCACCAGCACCCGCGGGCGCGGCACAGATACGCAGTATTCT. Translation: CVTSTRGRGTDTQYS.

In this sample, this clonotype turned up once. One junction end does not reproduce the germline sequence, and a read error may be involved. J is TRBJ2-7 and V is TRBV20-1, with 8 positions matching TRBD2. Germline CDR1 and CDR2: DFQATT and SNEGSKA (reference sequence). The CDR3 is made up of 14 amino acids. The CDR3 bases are TGCAGTACTAGTCCCAGCGGGAGAGCCAACGAGCAGTACTTC. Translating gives CSTSPSGRANEQYF.

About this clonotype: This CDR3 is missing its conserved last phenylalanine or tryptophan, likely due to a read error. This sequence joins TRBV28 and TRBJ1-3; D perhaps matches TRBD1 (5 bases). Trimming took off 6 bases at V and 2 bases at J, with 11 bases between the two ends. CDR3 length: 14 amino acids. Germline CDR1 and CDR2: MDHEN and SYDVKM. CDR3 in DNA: TGTGCCAGCAGGCTCCCGGGGGCTGGAAACACCATATATTCT. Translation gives CASRLPGAGNTIYS.

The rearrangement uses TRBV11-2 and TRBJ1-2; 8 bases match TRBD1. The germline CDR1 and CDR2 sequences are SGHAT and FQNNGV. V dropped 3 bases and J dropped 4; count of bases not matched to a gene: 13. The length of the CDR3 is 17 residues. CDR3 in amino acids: CASSFVVHDRGIYGYTF. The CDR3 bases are TGTGCCAGCAGCTTTGTCGTCCACGACAGGGGCATCTATGGCTACACCTTC.

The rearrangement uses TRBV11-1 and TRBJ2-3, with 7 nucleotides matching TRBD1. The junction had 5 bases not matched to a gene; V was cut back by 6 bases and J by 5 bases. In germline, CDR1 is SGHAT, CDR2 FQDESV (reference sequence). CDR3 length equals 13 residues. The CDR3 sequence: CASRETGKDTQYF. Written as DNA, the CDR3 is TGTGCCAGCAGAGAGACAGGGAAAGATACGCAGTATTTT.

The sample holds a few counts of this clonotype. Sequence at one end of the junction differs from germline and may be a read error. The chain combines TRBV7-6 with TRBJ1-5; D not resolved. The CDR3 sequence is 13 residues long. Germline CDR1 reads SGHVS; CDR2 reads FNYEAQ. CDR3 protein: CASSLAWDQPQHF. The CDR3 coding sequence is TGTGCCAGCAGCCTAGCGTGGGATCAGCCCCAGCATTTT. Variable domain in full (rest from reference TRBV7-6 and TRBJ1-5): GAGVSQSPRYKVTKRGQDVALRCDPISGHVSLYWYRQALGQGPEFLTYFNYEAQQDKSGLPNDRFSAERPEGSISTLTIQRTEQRDSAMYRCASSLAWDQPQHFGDGTRLSIL.

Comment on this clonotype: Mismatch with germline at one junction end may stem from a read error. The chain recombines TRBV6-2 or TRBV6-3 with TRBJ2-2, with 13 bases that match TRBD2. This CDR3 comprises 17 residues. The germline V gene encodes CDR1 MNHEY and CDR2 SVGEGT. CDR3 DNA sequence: TGTGCCAGCAGTATGGGGACTAGCGGGGTGAACACCGGGAAGCTGTTTTTT. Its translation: CASSMGTSGVNTGKLFF.

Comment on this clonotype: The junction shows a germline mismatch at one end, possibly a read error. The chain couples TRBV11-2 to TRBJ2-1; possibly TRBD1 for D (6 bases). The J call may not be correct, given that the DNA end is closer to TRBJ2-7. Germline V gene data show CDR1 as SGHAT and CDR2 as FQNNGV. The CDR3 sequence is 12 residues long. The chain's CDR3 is CANSLGHYEQYF. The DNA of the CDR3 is TGTGCCAACAGCTTGGGACACTACGAGCAGTACTTC.

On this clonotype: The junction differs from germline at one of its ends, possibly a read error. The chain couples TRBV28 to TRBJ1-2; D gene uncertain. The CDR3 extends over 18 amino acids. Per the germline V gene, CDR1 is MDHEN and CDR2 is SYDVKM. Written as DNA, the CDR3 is TGTGCCAGCAGTACCCTAGGGTCTGAGACCTTTTTGGACTATGGCTACATCTTC. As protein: CASSTLGSETFLDYGYIF.

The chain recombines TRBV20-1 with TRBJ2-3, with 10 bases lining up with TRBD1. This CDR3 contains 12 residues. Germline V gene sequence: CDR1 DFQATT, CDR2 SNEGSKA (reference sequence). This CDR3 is CNGQGDTDTQYF. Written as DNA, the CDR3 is TGCAATGGACAGGGGGACACAGATACGCAGTATTTT.

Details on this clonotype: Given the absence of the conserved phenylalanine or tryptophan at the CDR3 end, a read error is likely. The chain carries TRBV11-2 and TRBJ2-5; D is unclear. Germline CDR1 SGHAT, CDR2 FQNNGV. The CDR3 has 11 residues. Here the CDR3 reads CGSSLGETQYL. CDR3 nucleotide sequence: TGTGGCAGCAGCTTGGGAGAGACCCAGTACTTA.

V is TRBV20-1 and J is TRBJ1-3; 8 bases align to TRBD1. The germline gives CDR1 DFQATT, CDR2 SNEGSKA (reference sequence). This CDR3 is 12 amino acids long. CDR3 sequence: CRARTGQNNIYF. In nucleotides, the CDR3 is TGCAGAGCTCGGACAGGGCAAAATAACATATATTTT.

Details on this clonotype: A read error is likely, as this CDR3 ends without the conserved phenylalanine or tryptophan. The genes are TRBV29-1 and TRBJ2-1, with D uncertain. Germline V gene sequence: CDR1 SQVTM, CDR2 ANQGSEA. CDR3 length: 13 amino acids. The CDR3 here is CSVRSSSYIEQFL. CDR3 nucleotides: TGCAGCGTTAGGAGCAGTTCCTACATTGAGCAGTTCCTC.

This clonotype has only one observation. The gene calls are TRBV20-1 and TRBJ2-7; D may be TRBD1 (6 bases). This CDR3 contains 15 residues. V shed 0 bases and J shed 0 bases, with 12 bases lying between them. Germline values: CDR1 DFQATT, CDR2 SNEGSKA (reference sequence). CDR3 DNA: TGCAGTGCTAGAGATTTCAGGGGCGACTCCTACGAGCAGTACTTC. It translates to CSARDFRGDSYEQYF.

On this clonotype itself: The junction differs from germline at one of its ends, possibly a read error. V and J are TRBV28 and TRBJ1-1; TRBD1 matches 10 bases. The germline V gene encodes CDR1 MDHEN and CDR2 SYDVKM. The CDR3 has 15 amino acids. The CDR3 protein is CVSSLFWTGGTEAFF. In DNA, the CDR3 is TGTGTCAGCAGTTTATTCTGGACAGGGGGAACTGAAGCTTTCTTT. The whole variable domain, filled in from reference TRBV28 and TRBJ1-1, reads DVKVTQSSRYLVKRTGEKVFLECVQDMDHENMFWYRQDPGLGLRLIYFSYDVKMKEKGDIPEGYSVSREKKERFSLILESASTNQTSMYLCVSSLFWTGGTEAFFGQGTRLTVV.

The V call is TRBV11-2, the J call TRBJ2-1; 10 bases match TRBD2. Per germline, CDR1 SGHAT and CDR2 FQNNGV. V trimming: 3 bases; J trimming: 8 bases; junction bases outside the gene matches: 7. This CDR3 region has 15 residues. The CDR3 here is CASSFIAGGGYEQFF. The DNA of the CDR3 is TGTGCCAGCAGCTTTATAGCGGGAGGAGGGTATGAGCAGTTCTTC. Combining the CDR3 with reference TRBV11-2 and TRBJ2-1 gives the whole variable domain EAGVAQSPRYKIIEKRQSVAFWCNPISGHATLYWYQQILGQGPKLLIQFQNNGVVDDSQLPKDRFSAERLKGVDSTLKIQPAKLEDSAVYLCASSFIAGGGYEQFFGPGTRLTVL.

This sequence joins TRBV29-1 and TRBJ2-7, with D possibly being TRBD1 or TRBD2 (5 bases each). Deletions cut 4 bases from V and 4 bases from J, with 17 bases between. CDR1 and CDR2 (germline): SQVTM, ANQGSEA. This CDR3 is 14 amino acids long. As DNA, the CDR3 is TGCAGCGTTGGCTTGGCAGGGAGCCGGTACGAGCAGTACTTC. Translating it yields CSVGLAGSRYEQYF.